Sequencing of this T cell receptor (beta chain) was carried out in a study of blood T cell repertoires in COVID-19. Study-wide context: The samples span acute and convalescent COVID-19 from the United States, Italy and Spain. Sample material is recorded as cDNA or gDNA derived from T cells, B-cell-depleted T cells, or PBMCs.

Original handling: Reference gene primer amplification yielded estimated nucleated cell counts. Sequencing was performed with immunoSEQ multiplex PCR; in TCRdb, only in-frame clones are kept and a portion is missing. The V and J calls and the clone size are those of that table, but D and trimming were determined from the DNA. The data show around 250,000 clones, around 88% seen once. Germline values: CDR1 SGHTA, CDR2 FQGNSA. With 4 bases clipped from V and 2 bases from J, the junction kept 14 bases outside the gene matches. The CDR3 runs to 17 residues. This sequence was found in a man older than 75 with acute or convalescent COVID-19. Material for sequencing was peripheral blood. The V and J genes are TRBV7-2 and TRBJ2-7; TRBD1 matches at 7 bases. The DNA for the CDR3 is TGTGCCAGCAGCTCTCTAAGAAACAGGGGACCAACCTACGAGCAGTACTTC. Translating it yields CASSSLRNRGPTYEQYF.